These T cell receptor beta chains were read from a single sample in a study of cytomegalovirus exposure and HLA in healthy donors. TCRdb's table, derived via immunoSEQ multiplex PCR, lists solely in-frame clones and lacks some. The sample lists 120,000 to 150,000 clones; 70% to 85% were seen once. The specimen was PBMCs. These receptors came from a woman aged 40 to 50 in good health and CMV-seronegative. The CDR3 runs from the conserved cysteine through the conserved F or W. A D gene is named only where the DNA matches it firmly. Size values are once, few and many counts, or a class for expanded clones, and some rows have none.

13 | - | TRBJ1-1 | TRBD1 | TRBV19 | TGTGCCACCAAAGACAGGGGATCCACTGAAGCTTTCTTT | CATKDRGSTEAFF
11 | - | TRBJ2-3 | - | TRBV20-1 | TGCAGTGCTAGCGGGAGTGATACGCAGTATTTT | CSASGSDTQYF
15 | - | TRBJ1-1 | - | TRBV5-1 | TGCGCCAGCAGCTGGACCAGGGGCCTGAACACTGAAGCTTTCTTT | CASSWTRGLNTEAFF
14 | few | TRBJ2-7 | - | TRBV6-5 | TGTGCCAGCAGTTACTCGGGCAGCTCCTACGAGCAGTACTTC | CASSYSGSSYEQYF
19 | - | TRBJ2-3 | - | TRBV7-7 | TGTGCTAGCAGCCCCCGGGGGAAGGGAAATAAATCTAGCACAGATACGCAGTATTTT | CASSPRGKGNKSSTDTQYF
18 | - | TRBJ2-3 | - | TRBV10-3 | TGTGCCATCAGTGACCGAGCTAAGAACGACCGTGGAGGAGATACGCAGTATTTT | CAISDRAKNDRGGDTQYF
14 | - | TRBJ2-3 | TRBD1 | TRBV7-8 | TGTGCCAGCAGCTTAGGCAGGGGGACGATCATGCAGTATTTT | CASSLGRGTIMQYF
19 | - | TRBJ2-1 | - | TRBV12-5 | TGTGCTAGTGGTTTAGCGGGCCCTAGGGCCCCGAGCTCCTACAATGAGCAGTTCTTC | CASGLAGPRAPSSYNEQFF
14 | - | TRBJ2-5 | TRBD1 | TRBV9 | TGTGCCAGCAGCCGTAGACAGGGTCGAGAGACCCAGTACTTC | CASSRRQGRETQYF
13 | - | TRBJ2-7 | - | TRBV5-1 | TGCGCCAGCACCTCGGCGGGGTATCACGAGCAGTACTTC | CASTSAGYHEQYF
13 | - | TRBJ2-5 | - | TRBV9 | TGTGCCAGCGGAGGAATTTCCCAAGAGACCCAGTACTTC | CASGGISQETQYF
16 | - | TRBJ2-2 | TRBD1 | TRBV19 | TGTGCCAGTACAAAAAAGAGGGGGCATGATACCGGGGAGCTGTTTTTT | CASTKKRGHDTGELFF
14 | - | TRBJ2-7 | TRBD2 | TRBV13 | TGTGCCAGCAGCCCCGGGAGGGCCGGATCGAGACCGTACTTC | CASSPGRAGSRPYF
15 | - | TRBJ2-2 | TRBD2 | TRBV7-3 | TGTGCCAGCAGCTTCAGCGGGAGCGAAACCGGGGAGCTGTTTTTT | CASSFSGSETGELFF
14 | - | TRBJ2-1 | TRBD2 | TRBV2 | TGTGCCACCATGACCCGACTAGCGGGAGGTGAGCAGTTCTTC | CATMTRLAGGEQFF
15 | few | TRBJ1-1 | - | TRBV4-3 | TGCGCCAGCAGCCAAGGAGGGCTGGGAGGCACTGAAGCTTTCTTT | CASSQGGLGGTEAFF
15 | - | TRBJ1-1 | - | TRBV28 | TGTGCCAGCAGCTTGGGTGCGGTGTGGGACACTGAAGCTTTCTTT | CASSLGAVWDTEAFF
11 | - | TRBJ1-4 | TRBD1 | TRBV28 | TGTGCCAGCACCTCGGGACAGGGGAGGATTTTT | CASTSGQGRIF
15 | - | TRBJ2-7 | - | TRBV7-6 | TGTGCCAGCAGCTTATCCCCGGGACTGGCCTACGAGCAGTACTTC | CASSLSPGLAYEQYF
14 | - | TRBJ2-7 | - | TRBV2 | TGTGCCAGCAGTGGAGGACTTAGCTCCTACGAGCAGTACTTC | CASSGGLSSYEQYF
14 | - | TRBJ1-5 | - | TRBV19 | TGTGCCAGTAGTTGGGGCCTTCAGCCTCAGCCCCAGCATTTT | CASSWGLQPQPQHF
13 | - | TRBJ2-5 | - | TRBV7-9 | TGTGCCAGCAGCTTAGTAGGAGCAGAGACCCAGTACTTC | CASSLVGAETQYF
16 | - | TRBJ1-1 | TRBD1 | TRBV19 | TGTGCCAGTAGTATGGGGACAGGGAGCATGAACACTGAAGCTTTCTTT | CASSMGTGSMNTEAFF
16 | - | TRBJ2-1 | TRBD2 | TRBV7-9 | TGTGCCAGCAGACAAAGCGGGAGGGCCGGTTACAATGAGCAGTTCTTC | CASRQSGRAGYNEQFF
14 | - | TRBJ2-1 | TRBD2 | TRBV28 | TGTGCCAGTCGACGGTACGGGACTAACAATGAGCAGTTCTTC | CASRRYGTNNEQFF
13 | - | TRBJ2-2 | - | TRBV29-1 | TGCAGCGTTGGTCCTACGTACACCGGGGAGCTGTTTTTT | CSVGPTYTGELFF
12 | - | TRBJ1-2 | - | TRBV7-9 | TGTGCCAGCAGCTTAGTCTATTGGGGCTACACCTTC | CASSLVYWGYTF
18 | - | TRBJ2-7 | TRBD2 | TRBV27 | TGTGCCAGCAGTTTAAGAAGGACAGAACTAGCGGGAGCTGGCGAGCAGTACTTC | CASSLRRTELAGAGEQYF
16 | - | TRBJ2-2 | TRBD2 | TRBV11-2 | TGTGCCAGCAGCTCAGCGACTAGCTTATACACCGGGGAGCTGTTTTTT | CASSSATSLYTGELFF
13 | - | TRBJ1-2 | - | TRBV18 | TGTGCCAGCTCACCAGCGGGGATGGAAGGCTACACCTTC | CASSPAGMEGYTF
14 | - | TRBJ2-7 | - | TRBV6-1 | TGTGCCAGCAGAGGGGGTGGGTACTCCTACGAGCAGTACTTC | CASRGGGYSYEQYF
15 | - | TRBJ2-3 | TRBD1 | TRBV11-3 | TGTGCCAGCAGCTTCACAGGGGCAAACACAGATACGCAGTATTTT | CASSFTGANTDTQYF
14 | - | TRBJ1-1 | - | TRBV6-5 | TGTGCCAGCAGTTACTGGGGAGAAAACACTGAAGCTTTCTTT | CASSYWGENTEAFF
16 | - | TRBJ2-1 | TRBD1 | TRBV4-1 | TGCGCCAGCAGCCAAGAGGCGACAGGGTCAGCAAATGAGCAGTTCTTC | CASSQEATGSANEQFF
12 | - | TRBJ2-5 | - | TRBV14 | TGTGCCAGCAGGCTGGGCGGGTCGGAGCAGTACTTC | CASRLGGSEQYF
15 | - | TRBJ2-3 | TRBD2 | TRBV27 | TGTGCCAGCGCGGGAACTAGCGGGAGGTTACATACGCAGTATTTT | CASAGTSGRLHTQYF
13 | - | TRBJ2-1 | - | TRBV7-6 | TGTGCCAGCAGCTTAAACCGGGACAATGAGCAGTTCTTC | CASSLNRDNEQFF
14 | - | TRBJ1-4 | - | TRBV28 | TGTGCCAGCAGTGCCAGGGCCCCACGCGGAAAACTGTTTTTT | CASSARAPRGKLFF
16 | - | TRBJ1-1 | TRBD1 | TRBV5-6 | TGTGCCAGCAGCCCATGGCGGGGACAGGGGAACACTGAAGCTTTCTTT | CASSPWRGQGNTEAFF
17 | few | TRBJ1-3 | - | TRBV5-5 | TGTGCCAGCAGCTTGGCGTGGGGCGCGGTCTCTGGAAACACCATATATTTT | CASSLAWGAVSGNTIYF
15 | - | TRBJ1-4 | - | TRBV7-2 | TGTGCCAGCAGCTACAACAGGGTTCCGAATGAAAAACTGTTTTTT | CASSYNRVPNEKLFF
15 | - | TRBJ1-1 | - | TRBV7-2 | TGTGCCAGCAGCTTATTGGGAGGGGGAGACACTGAAGCTTTCTTT | CASSLLGGGDTEAFF
13 | - | TRBJ1-2 | - | TRBV5-6 | TGTGCCAGCAGCTTGGACAGGGACTATGGCTACACCTTC | CASSLDRDYGYTF
16 | - | TRBJ2-1 | - | TRBV7-9 | TGTGCCAGCATCCCAGAAGAACCCCTCTCCTACAATGAGCAGTTCTTC | CASIPEEPLSYNEQFF
15 | - | TRBJ2-7 | TRBD2 | TRBV9 | TGTGCCAGCAGCGTCACTAGCGGGAGTATCTACGAGCAGTACTTC | CASSVTSGSIYEQYF
14 | - | TRBJ2-3 | TRBD2 | TRBV6-6 | TGTGCCAGCGGGGGGACTAGCGGGAACAGGGCGCAGTATTTT | CASGGTSGNRAQYF
13 | - | TRBJ1-1 | TRBD1 | TRBV19 | TGTGCCAGCTCCAGAGGGACAGCCCTTGAAGCTTTCTTT | CASSRGTALEAFF
14 | - | TRBJ2-5 | TRBD2 | TRBV9 | TGTGCCAGCAGCGCTAGCGGGTCTGCAGAGACCCAGTACTTC | CASSASGSAETQYF
15 | - | TRBJ2-5 | - | TRBV5-4 | TGTGCCAGCAGCTGGGGCAGGGGGGAAAGAGAGACCCAGTACTTC | CASSWGRGERETQYF
13 | - | TRBJ1-1 | - | TRBV28 | TGTGCCAGCAGCCGTAGCGCGGGGCAAGAAGCTTTCTTT | CASSRSAGQEAFF
16 | - | TRBJ2-2 | - | TRBV5-1 | TGCGCCAGCAGCTTGCAAGGCCAGGGTATCACCGGGGAGCTGTTTTTT | CASSLQGQGITGELFF
16 | - | TRBJ2-5 | TRBD1 | TRBV18 | TGTGCCAGCTCACCCGGACAGGGGACCCACCAAGAGACCCAGTACTTC | CASSPGQGTHQETQYF
11 | - | TRBJ2-3 | - | TRBV9 | TGTGCCAGCAGAGGGGGAGATACGCAGTATTTT | CASRGGDTQYF
15 | once | TRBJ2-7 | TRBD1 | TRBV5-1 | TGCGCCAGCAGCACGGGACAGGGGACCCACTACGAGCAGTACTTC | CASSTGQGTHYEQYF
15 | - | TRBJ2-7 | - | TRBV7-2 | TGTGCCAGCAGCTCGACTTATTATATCGCCTACGAGCAGTACTTC | CASSSTYYIAYEQYF